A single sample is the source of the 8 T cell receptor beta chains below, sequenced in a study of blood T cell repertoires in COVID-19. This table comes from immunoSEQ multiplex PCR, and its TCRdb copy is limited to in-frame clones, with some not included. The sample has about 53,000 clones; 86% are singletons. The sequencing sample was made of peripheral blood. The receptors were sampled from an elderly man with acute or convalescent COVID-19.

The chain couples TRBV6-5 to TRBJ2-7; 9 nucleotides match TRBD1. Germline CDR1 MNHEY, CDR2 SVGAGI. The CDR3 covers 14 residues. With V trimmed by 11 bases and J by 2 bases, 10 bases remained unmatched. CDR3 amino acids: CAGSLGQGPYEQYF. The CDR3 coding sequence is TGTGCCGGCTCCCTTGGACAGGGGCCCTACGAGCAGTACTTC.

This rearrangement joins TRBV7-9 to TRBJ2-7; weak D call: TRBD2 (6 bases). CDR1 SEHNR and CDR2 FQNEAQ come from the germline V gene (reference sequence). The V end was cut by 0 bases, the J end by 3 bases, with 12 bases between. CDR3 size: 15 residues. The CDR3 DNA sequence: TGTGCCAGCAGCTTAGCCCGGGACTCTGACTACGAGCAGTACTTC. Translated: CASSLARDSDYEQYF.

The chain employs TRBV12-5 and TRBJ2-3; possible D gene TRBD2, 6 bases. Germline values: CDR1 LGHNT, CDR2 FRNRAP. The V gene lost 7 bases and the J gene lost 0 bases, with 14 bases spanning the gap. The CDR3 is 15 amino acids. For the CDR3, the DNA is TGTGCTAGTGCCTTAGGCGGGGCAAGCACAGATACGCAGTATTTT. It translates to CASALGGASTDTQYF.

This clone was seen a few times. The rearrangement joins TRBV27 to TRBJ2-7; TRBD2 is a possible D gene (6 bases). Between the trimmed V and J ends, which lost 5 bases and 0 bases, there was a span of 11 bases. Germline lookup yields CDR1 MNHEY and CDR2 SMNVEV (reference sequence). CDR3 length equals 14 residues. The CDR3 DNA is TGTGCCAGCAGTCACCGGGGGAGCTCCTACGAGCAGTACTTC. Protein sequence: CASSHRGSSYEQYF.

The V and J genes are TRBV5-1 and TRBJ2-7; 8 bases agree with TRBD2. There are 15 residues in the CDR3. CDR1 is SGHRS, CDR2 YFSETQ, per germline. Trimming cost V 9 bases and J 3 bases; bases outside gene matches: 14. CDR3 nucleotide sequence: TGCGCCATGTCGGGAGGGGTTCGAATACACTACGAGCAGTACTTC. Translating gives CAMSGGVRIHYEQYF.

The CDR3 region is CASERPGEAFF. CDR3 coding DNA: TGTGCCAGCGAACGCCCGGGTGAAGCTTTCTTT. The V gene is TRBV28, the J gene TRBJ1-1, with D unresolved. The length of the CDR3 is 11 residues. Germline V gives CDR1 MDHEN, CDR2 SYDVKM. The ends were cut back, 8 bases at V and 7 bases at J, with 11 bases in the middle.

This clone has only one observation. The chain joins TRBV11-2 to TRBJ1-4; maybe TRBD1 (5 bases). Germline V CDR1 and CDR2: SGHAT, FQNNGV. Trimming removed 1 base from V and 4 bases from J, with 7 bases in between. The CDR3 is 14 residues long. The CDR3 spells CASSLAGFNEKLFF. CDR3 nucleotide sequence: TGTGCCAGCAGCTTAGCAGGGTTTAATGAAAAACTGTTTTTT.

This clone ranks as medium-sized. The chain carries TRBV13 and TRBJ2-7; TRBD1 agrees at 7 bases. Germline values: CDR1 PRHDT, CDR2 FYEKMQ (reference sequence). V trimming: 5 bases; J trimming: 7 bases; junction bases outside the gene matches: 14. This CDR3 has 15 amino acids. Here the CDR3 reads CASSIEGGPTHEQYF. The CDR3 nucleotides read TGTGCCAGCAGCATCGAAGGGGGCCCCACGCATGAGCAGTACTTC.